This entry is about one TCR beta chain. The data were taken from a study of cytotoxic CD8 clonotypes in ibrutinib-treated CLL. Trimming cost V 5 bases and J 4 bases; bases outside gene matches: 10. The CDR3 consists of 16 residues. Germline V gene lookup returns CDR1 MGHDK and CDR2 SYGVNS. Here immunoSEQ multiplex PCR was the method, and the copy in TCRdb shows in-frame clones only, minus some. The sample consists of about 120,000 clones, roughly 60% of them appearing once. The receptor's source is a human donor with chronic lymphocytic leukemia. The chain combines TRBV25-1 with TRBJ2-1, with TRBD2 identical over 8 bases. Sequenced here: PBMCs, sampled after 24 months of ibrutinib treatment. This chain's CDR3 is CASSSAGTRKYNEQFF. In nucleotides, the CDR3 is TGTGCCAGCAGTAGCGCCGGGACTAGAAAATACAATGAGCAGTTCTTC.